Presented here are 32 T cell receptor beta chains from one specimen sequenced in a study of regulatory T cells in long-lasting Graves disease. To make TCR beta libraries, researchers used iRepertoire HTBI primers and Arm-PCR of CDR3 regions. TCRdb reprocessed the multiplex PCR reads via MiXCR and lists one record per CDR3 protein. The table shows some 350,000 distinct CDR3 sequences, with under 20% occurring only once. As for time point: newly diagnosed GD, antithyroid drugs for less than 3 months. Generation of the TCR library employed RNA extracted from PBMCs. This sample also belongs to another study, concerning T cells in Graves' hyperthyroidism and ophthalmopathy.

The sample was peripheral blood mononuclear cells (PBMCs), taken at new diagnosis, from a patient treated with antithyroid drugs. These receptors came from a woman in her late teens or twenties with Graves disease.

Ten or more counts support this clonotype. This chain links TRBV10-3 with TRBJ2-1; D uncertain. V gave up 0 bases and J gave up 12 bases, with 18 bases separating them. This CDR3 has 15 amino acids. Germline values: CDR1 ENHRY, CDR2 SYGVKD. The CDR3 reads CAISESRTSTDAQFF. DNA of the CDR3: TGTGCCATCAGTGAGTCGCGGACCTCAACGGACGCGCAGTTCTTC.

This clonotype has a handful of counts. This chain connects TRBV4-1 to TRBJ2-5, with a tentative D call TRBD2 (6 bases). CDR1 is MGHRA, CDR2 YSYEKL, per germline. The CDR3 spans 15 residues. Between the trimmed V and J ends, which lost 0 bases and 3 bases, there was a span of 11 bases. Written as DNA, the CDR3 is TGCGCCAGCAGCCAAGAGCCGCGGAGGGAAGAGACCCAGTACTTC. It codes for CASSQEPRREETQYF.

In regard to this clonotype: A read error is possible here, since a much larger clone lies one base away. The chain employs TRBV7-2 and TRBJ1-1; D unresolved. The V gene lost 11 bases and the J gene lost 3 bases, with 16 bases spanning the gap. CDR3 length: 13 residues. The germline CDR1 and CDR2 sequences are SGHTA and FQGNSA. In nucleotides, the CDR3 is TGTACCGGTTGGCTACTGATGGACACTGAAGCTTTCTTT. It is translated as CTGWLLMDTEAFF.

There are many counts of this clonotype. The rearrangement joins TRBV2 to TRBJ2-1; D may be TRBD1 (5 bases). The CDR3 totals 15 residues. The germline CDR1 and CDR2 sequences are SNHLY and FYNNEI. Trimming cost V 5 bases and J 3 bases, with 14 bases left between them. The CDR3 sequence is CASSRQGGIYNEQFF. Written as DNA, the CDR3 is TGTGCCAGCAGTAGGCAGGGCGGAATCTACAATGAGCAGTTCTTC.

This clonotype was observed many times. The CDR3 nucleotides are TGCAGTGCTAGTAGGTGGACTAGGGACGCAACCTTGAACACTGAAGCTTTCTTT. Encoded protein: CSASRWTRDATLNTEAFF. The chain links TRBV20-1 to TRBJ1-1; TRBD1 is a possible D gene (5 bases). Germline V gene lookup returns CDR1 DFQATT and CDR2 SNEGSKA (reference sequence). The CDR3 contains 18 residues. Trimming cost V 3 bases and J 0 bases, with 23 bases left between them.

This clonotype was picked up many times. The gene calls are TRBV7-9 and TRBJ2-3; 13 bases fit TRBD2. In germline, CDR1 is SEHNR, CDR2 FQNEAQ (reference sequence). Unmatched junction bases numbered 14, after V lost 5 bases and J lost 6 bases. The CDR3 extends over 18 amino acids. The chain's CDR3 is CASSQGLAGATFDDTQYF. CDR3 nucleotide sequence: TGTGCCAGCAGCCAAGGACTAGCGGGGGCCACGTTCGACGATACGCAGTATTTT.

Ten or more counts support this clonotype. The CDR3 DNA is TGCGCCAGCAGCTTGGCCTGGAAGTCTGAAGCTTTCTTT. Protein product: CASSLAWKSEAFF. The V gene is TRBV5-1, the J gene TRBJ1-1; D is ambiguous. Germline V gene lookup returns CDR1 SGHRS and CDR2 YFSETQ. The CDR3 is 13 amino acids. The V end lost 0 bases, the J end lost 6 bases, and 9 bases lay between the germline ends. Full variable domain (missing parts from reference TRBV5-1 and TRBJ1-1): KAGVTQTPRYLIKTRGQQVTLSCSPISGHRSVSWYQQTPGQGLQFLFEYFSETQRNKGNFPGRFSGRQFSNSRSEMNVSTLELGDSALYLCASSLAWKSEAFFGQGTRLTVV.

This clonotype was counted ten times or more. V is TRBV3-1 and J is TRBJ2-3, with D perhaps TRBD2 (6 bases). Trimming stripped 3 bases from V and 4 bases from J, with 17 bases between. The CDR3 has 16 residues. Germline CDR1 LGHDT, CDR2 YNNKEL (reference sequence). The CDR3 coding sequence is TGTGCCAGCAGCCAGTGGGACTCCACCAGCGCAGATACGCAGTATTTT. Amino acid sequence: CASSQWDSTSADTQYF.

In its sample, this clonotype was seen many times. The chain uses TRBV11-2 and TRBJ2-7; possibly TRBD2 for D (5 bases). Germline CDR1 is SGHAT and CDR2 is FQNNGV. The CDR3 extends over 14 amino acids. The V gene lost 5 bases and the J gene lost 4 bases, with 15 bases spanning the gap. CDR3 DNA sequence: TGTGCCAGCAGCCCGCCAGGACTTGGGTACGAGCAGTACTTC. Its translation: CASSPPGLGYEQYF.

This clonotype was seen ten or more times. V usage is TRBV12-3 or TRBV12-4 and J usage is TRBJ2-1; TRBD1 agrees at 9 bases. V lost 2 bases and J lost 7; bases outside the gene matches: 6. The CDR3 has 15 residues. The CDR3 sequence is CASSLPSGQGNEQFF. The CDR3 DNA is TGTGCCAGCAGTTTACCCTCCGGACAGGGGAATGAGCAGTTCTTC.

At least ten counts were recorded for this clonotype. The genes are TRBV6-1 and TRBJ1-6; D is possibly TRBD1 (5 bases). Trimming shortened V by 5 bases and J by 9 bases, and 14 bases separated the two germline ends. This CDR3 contains 14 residues. Germline-derived CDR1 and CDR2 are MNHNS and SASEGT. The CDR3 reads CASSPTGDASPLHF. Here the CDR3 DNA reads TGTGCCAGCAGTCCAACGGGGGACGCTTCACCCCTCCACTTT.

The V gene is TRBV6-1, the J gene TRBJ2-7; 8 nucleotides agree with TRBD1. After removal of 6 bases from V and 3 bases from J, the junction contained 10 bases not matched to a gene. This CDR3 spans 15 amino acids. CDR1 MNHNS and CDR2 SASEGT come from the germline V gene. CDR3 residues: CASSRRGQVNYEQYF. The CDR3 DNA reads TGTGCCAGCAGCCGCCGGGGACAGGTCAACTACGAGCAGTACTTC.

This clonotype was seen a handful of times. The rearrangement uses TRBV14 and TRBJ2-7; 7 bases align to TRBD1. Trimming cost V 4 bases and J 0 bases; bases outside gene matches: 12. Germline CDR1 SGHDN, CDR2 FVKESK. The CDR3 loop spans 17 amino acids. The CDR3 region is CASSPNPGTEISYEQYF. As DNA, the CDR3 is TGTGCCAGCAGCCCTAATCCCGGGACAGAGATCTCCTACGAGCAGTACTTC.

This rearrangement joins TRBV5-1 to TRBJ2-2, with unresolved D. Germline values: CDR1 SGHRS, CDR2 YFSETQ. Trimming left V 0 bases short and J 0 bases short, with 9 bases between. This CDR3 is built from 16 residues. CDR3 in DNA: TGCGCCAGCAGCTTGGGTCGCACCTCGAACACCGGGGAGCTGTTTTTT. Translated: CASSLGRTSNTGELFF.

The V call is TRBV20-1, the J call TRBJ2-7; unclear D gene. Per the germline V gene, CDR1 is DFQATT and CDR2 is SNEGSKA (reference sequence). Between the trimmed V and J ends, which lost 0 bases and 5 bases, there was a span of 14 bases. The CDR3 has 14 residues. The CDR3 DNA sequence: TGCAGTGCTAGAGATATAACGCGTCGGGACGAGCAGTACTTC. It codes for CSARDITRRDEQYF.

Of note for this clonotype: Since a much larger clone is just one base distant, this may be a read error. This chain uses TRBV28 with TRBJ2-1; TRBD2 agrees at 8 bases. The germline V gene has CDR1 MDHEN and CDR2 SYDVKM. This CDR3 has 16 amino acids. The CDR3 here is CASSFFRREVYNGQFF. Here the CDR3 DNA reads TGTGCCAGCAGTTTCTTCCGGCGGGAGGTCTACAATGGGCAGTTCTTC.

This clonotype was counted many times. This chain uses TRBV12-3 or TRBV12-4 with TRBJ1-1, with TRBD1 as a possible D gene (6 bases). Trimming cost V 5 bases and J 1 base, with 20 bases left between them. This CDR3 comprises 17 residues. The CDR3 nucleotides are TGTGCCAGCAGTCCCGAGGGGTGGGGGGGCCCGAACACTGAAGCTTTCTTT. Its translation is CASSPEGWGGPNTEAFF.

Ten or more counts support this clonotype. CDR3 amino acids: CASSERGAYNEQFF. The CDR3 region has the DNA TGTGCCAGCAGTGAACGGGGGGCCTACAATGAGCAGTTCTTC. V usage is TRBV2 and J usage is TRBJ2-1; 7 bases line up with TRBD2. The germline V gene encodes CDR1 SNHLY and CDR2 FYNNEI. Losses at the gene ends were 2 bases for V and 2 bases for J; bases not matched to a gene: 0. This CDR3 comprises 14 residues. The variable domain in full, completed from reference TRBV2 and TRBJ2-1, reads EPEVTQTPSHQVTQMGQEVILRCVPISNHLYFYWYRQILGQKVEFLVSFYNNEISEKSEIFDDQFSVERPDGSNFTLKIRSTKLEDSAMYFCASSERGAYNEQFFGPGTRLTVL.

This clonotype was seen ten or more times. This chain connects TRBV20-1 to TRBJ1-5; D gene ambiguous. Germline CDR1 and CDR2: DFQATT and SNEGSKA (reference sequence). The V gene lost 5 bases and the J gene lost 5 bases, with 13 bases spanning the gap. The CDR3 covers 13 residues. CDR3 protein: CSASRQPDQPQHF. In nucleotides, the CDR3 is TGCAGTGCTTCCAGACAACCGGATCAGCCCCAGCATTTT.

Notes on this clonotype: A read error may account for a junction end that differs from germline. CDR3 region: CASTDRLNQPQRF. CDR3 nucleotides: TGTGCCAGCACAGACAGGTTGAATCAGCCCCAGCGTTTT. The chain couples TRBV2 to TRBJ1-5; D is possibly TRBD1 (6 bases). CDR3 length equals 13 residues. Germline V gives CDR1 SNHLY, CDR2 FYNNEI. The variable domain in full, completed from reference TRBV2 and TRBJ1-5, reads EPEVTQTPSHQVTQMGQEVILRCVPISNHLYFYWYRQILGQKVEFLVSFYNNEISEKSEIFDDQFSVERPDGSNFTLKIRSTKLEDSAMYFCASTDRLNQPQRFGDGTRLSIL.

This clonotype was detected many times. The chain carries TRBV6-1 and TRBJ1-1, with D tentatively TRBD1 (6 bases). The CDR3 extends over 15 amino acids. The germline CDR1 and CDR2 sequences are MNHNS and SASEGT. Trimming took 4 bases from V and 0 from J, leaving 12 bases between them. CDR3 loop: CASSAREGVNTEAFF. CDR3 bases: TGTGCCAGCAGTGCCCGGGAGGGGGTGAACACTGAAGCTTTCTTT.

This sequence joins TRBV20-1 and TRBJ2-3, with 12 positions matching TRBD2. V lost 4 bases, J lost 0 bases, and 2 bases stayed unmatched. The CDR3 spans 15 residues. Germline V gives CDR1 DFQATT, CDR2 SNEGSKA (reference sequence). CDR3 protein: CSANLAGGSTDTQYF. The CDR3 region has the DNA TGCAGTGCTAACCTAGCGGGGGGGAGCACAGATACGCAGTATTTT.

V gene TRBV5-1 combines with J gene TRBJ1-1; no reliable D call. V was pared by 0 bases and J by 7 bases, with 10 bases between. CDR3 length: 13 residues. Germline V gene data show CDR1 as SGHRS and CDR2 as YFSETQ. Here the CDR3 reads CASSLASQIEAFF. CDR3 in DNA: TGCGCCAGCAGCTTGGCTTCACAGATTGAAGCTTTCTTT.

The CDR3 loop reads CASSSTSYSGNTIYF. Written as DNA, the CDR3 is TGTGCCAGCAGTTCAACCTCCTACTCTGGAAACACCATATATTTT. J is TRBJ1-3 and V is TRBV6-2 or TRBV6-3; D is ambiguous. The germline V gene encodes CDR1 MNHEY and CDR2 SVGEGT. CDR3 length: 15 residues. V gave up 4 bases and J gave up 0 bases, with 10 bases separating them.

This clonotype was detected ten times or more. This chain links TRBV15 with TRBJ1-2; 7 bases fit TRBD1. The CDR3 has 17 amino acids. Germline V CDR1 and CDR2: LNHNV, YYDKDF (reference sequence). With V trimmed by 4 bases and J by 5 bases, 16 bases remained unmatched. CDR3 amino acids: CATSKSGDMTGTYGYTF. In nucleotides, the CDR3 is TGTGCCACCAGCAAGTCGGGCGACATGACAGGGACATATGGCTACACCTTC.

The gene calls are TRBV5-6 and TRBJ2-1; maybe TRBD2 (6 bases). Germline-derived CDR1 and CDR2 are SGHDT and YYEEEE. V lost 3 bases and J 5 bases, leaving 15 bases between the germline ends. This CDR3 has 15 residues. The CDR3 DNA follows: TGTGCCAGCAGCTCGGGACTGGCGATTCACAATGAGCAGTTCTTC. This sequence encodes CASSSGLAIHNEQFF.

The chain carries TRBV12-3 or TRBV12-4 and TRBJ1-2; the match to TRBD1 covers 9 bases. V lost 6 bases to trimming and J lost 8 bases; unmatched junction nucleotides: 25. The CDR3 extends over 19 amino acids. The DNA of the CDR3 is TGTGCCAGCAGCCAAACACCGGGGGGGACAGGGTCGCCTCAGGGAGGCTACACCTTC. Protein: CASSQTPGGTGSPQGGYTF.

As to this clonotype: Since a far larger clone is one base different, this is likely a read error. The gene calls are TRBV12-3 or TRBV12-4 and TRBJ2-1; TRBD1 aligns across 8 bases. The CDR3 is made up of 15 amino acids. V lost 5 bases and J lost 10; bases outside the gene matches: 13. The CDR3 DNA is TGTGCCAGCAGTGGACAGGGTAGTAAATCCTACGAGCAGTTCTTC. As protein: CASSGQGSKSYEQFF.

This clonotype was observed at least ten times. CDR3: CASSLSWGLNTEAFF. The CDR3 DNA sequence: TGTGCCAGCAGTTTAAGTTGGGGGTTGAACACTGAAGCTTTCTTT. The J gene is TRBJ1-1, the V gene TRBV28, with D maybe TRBD1 (5 bases). CDR1 MDHEN and CDR2 SYDVKM come from the germline V gene. The CDR3 runs to 15 residues. Trimming removed 2 bases from V and 0 bases from J, with 10 bases in between.

This chain connects TRBV20-1 to TRBJ1-6; D is perhaps TRBD1 (5 bases). The CDR3 has 13 residues. The V gene's germline CDR1 is DFQATT and CDR2 SNEGSKA (reference sequence). V lost 2 bases and J 10 bases, leaving 12 bases between the germline ends. CDR3 residues: CSARRQGGSPLHF. The CDR3 nucleotides read TGCAGTGCTAGACGGCAGGGAGGATCACCCCTCCACTTT.

In this sample, this clonotype turned up a few times. The chain combines TRBV10-3 with TRBJ2-1, with TRBD1 as a possible D gene (5 bases). V was pared by 9 bases and J by 0 bases, with 9 bases between. The CDR3 is 13 amino acids. The germline CDR1 and CDR2 sequences are ENHRY and SYGVKD. This chain's CDR3 is CAIGASSYNEQFF. The CDR3 nucleotides read TGTGCCATTGGGGCGTCCTCCTACAATGAGCAGTTCTTC.

The chain uses TRBV2 and TRBJ1-5; 11 bases are a match to TRBD1. This CDR3 is 16 amino acids long. The germline V gene encodes CDR1 SNHLY and CDR2 FYNNEI. Losses at the gene ends were 5 bases for V and 7 bases for J; bases not matched to a gene: 10. The CDR3: CASSLSGTGGRQPQHF. CDR3 nucleotides: TGTGCCAGCAGTTTGTCCGGGACAGGGGGACGGCAGCCCCAGCATTTT.